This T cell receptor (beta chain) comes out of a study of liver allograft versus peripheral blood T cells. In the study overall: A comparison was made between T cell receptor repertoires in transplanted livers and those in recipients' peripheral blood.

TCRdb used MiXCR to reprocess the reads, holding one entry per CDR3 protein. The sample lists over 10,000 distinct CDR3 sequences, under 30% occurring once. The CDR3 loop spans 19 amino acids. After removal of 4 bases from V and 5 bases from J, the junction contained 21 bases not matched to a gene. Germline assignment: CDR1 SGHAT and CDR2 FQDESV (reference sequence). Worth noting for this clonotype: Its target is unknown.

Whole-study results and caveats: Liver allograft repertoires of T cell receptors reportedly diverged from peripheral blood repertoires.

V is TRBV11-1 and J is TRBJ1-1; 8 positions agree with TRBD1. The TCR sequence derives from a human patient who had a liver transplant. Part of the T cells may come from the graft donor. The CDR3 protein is CASSSGPNAGQGARTEAFF. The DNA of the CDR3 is TGTGCCAGCAGCTCAGGCCCAAACGCCGGTCAGGGGGCGAGAACTGAAGCTTTCTTT.